The TCR beta chain described here comes from a study of graft-versus-host responses after intestinal transplantation (dated by TCRdb to 2020 to 2023). For context, the study as a whole: The transplants that recipients received were multivisceral, liver-intestinal, or isolated intestinal. Anti-thymocyte globulin induction was given to all recipients, followed by maintenance tacrolimus and steroids for 2 to 3 years. Bulk TCR-beta CDR3 sequencing was used to track graft-versus-host and host-versus-graft alloreactive T cell clones in the graft, circulation and bone marrow after intestinal transplantation. Alloreactive clones were identified by sequencing pre-transplant mixed lymphocyte reaction products and comparing them with unstimulated pre-transplant donor and recipient T cells. The cohort enrolled under 25 intestinal transplant recipients including one retransplant, and a few patients lacking pretransplant specimens were excluded. A peak of at least 4% donor T cells among recipient peripheral blood mononuclear cells was the definition used for donor T cell macrochimerism. Instead of going to the commercial service, samples from a few later patients were sequenced in-house on an Illumina MiSeq and processed with MiXCR.

A note on this clone: Its antigen is unknown. Qualities for individual bases were not recorded, and no much larger clone is one base off.

Including the terminal cysteine and phenylalanine, the CDR3 comprises 13 residues. The retained sequence is limited to the CDR3, 39 bases, with the frame set at the first base. The germline V gene encodes CDR1 SGHTS and CDR2 YDEGEE. V is pruned by 4 bases and J by 4 bases, leaving 3 bases of the junction without a gene match. Explained via the paper, the time point label denotes: cells obtained before transplantation from donor or recipient. CD3+CD4+ and CD3+CD8+ populations were FACS-sorted from unstimulated pre-transplant donor and recipient cells taken from spleen or lymph nodes. Receptor amplification or capture employed the immunoSEQ multiplex PCR assay. For most patients, genomic DNA was isolated using the Qiagen DNeasy Blood and Tissue Kit and was shipped frozen to Adaptive Biotechnologies for TCR sequencing. For most patients, genomic DNA was subjected to high-throughput TCR-beta CDR3 sequencing by Adaptive Biotechnologies. The paper's processing steps were these. Adaptive's ImmunoSEQ software supplied the TCR sequencing data for more than 15 patients, while MiXCR and VDJtools were used to process a few other patients. To correct CD4 versus CD8 sorting errors, any sequence found in both subsets at a frequency ratio below 5:1 was removed. Because the origin of CDR3 nucleotide sequences shared between donor and recipient could not be assigned, those sequences were removed. To count as alloreactive, a clone needed at least 2-fold expansion over unstimulated cells and a minimum CFSE-low frequency of 0.002% (template counts) or 0.001% (read counts). Clones were considered mappable if detected in sequenced pre-transplant spleen, lymph node, or MLR CFSE-low populations of the donor or recipient. The cumulative frequency of alloreactive clones was calculated as a percentage of all sequences, weighted by copy number. TCRdb carries this immuneACCESS record with in-frame sequences only. Its versions omit some clonotypes, under half of them owing to an unresolved V gene in the studies checked, with the rest unexplained. V, J and clone size reflect that table, while D and trimming were determined from the DNA. This sample comprises some 140,000 clones, around nine tenths of them detected only once. The ten biggest clones cover around 0.15% of the sample.

What the study reported, not specific to this receptor: Conclusions were limited by the relatively low number and heterogeneity of intestinal transplant patients. High GvH to HvG T cell clonal ratios were observed in the allografts of patients with donor T cell macrochimerism. GvH clones were detected in recipient bone marrow, and some of these GvH clones were observed earlier in ileal mucosa or blood, consistent with an intestinal mucosal origin. Early after transplant, declines in HvG clones were associated with peak levels of circulating GvH clones.

This sample comprised unstimulated CD4+ T cells sorted from spleen or lymph node cells, obtained before intestinal transplant. The source is a human donor who received an intestinal transplant. The chain is encoded by TRBV5-8 joined to TRBJ2-5; TRBD2 matches 8 bases in the middle. The CDR3 corresponds to CASSTGLAETQYF. The nucleotide sequence is given as TGTGCCAGCAGCACCGGACTAGCAGAGACCCAGTACTTC.